These 11 T cell receptor beta chains came from one sample sequenced in a study of T cell responses to AZD1222 COVID-19 vaccine. The method was immunoSEQ multiplex PCR; TCRdb's version includes in-frame clones alone and lacks a portion of them. This table has about 140,000 clones, 90% to 95% appearing once. Here the sequenced sample was peripheral blood, taken on day 0 of MenACWY control vaccination. The receptors derive from an adult in good health.

The V gene is TRBV7-3, the J gene TRBJ2-2, with D maybe TRBD2 (6 bases). The CDR3 length is 16 residues. V was cut by 1 base and J by 4 bases, with 13 bases left in between. Per the germline V gene, CDR1 is SGHTA and CDR2 is FQGTGA. CDR3 amino acids: CASSLNVGLTTGELFF. The CDR3 bases are TGTGCCAGCAGCTTAAATGTGGGACTTACCACCGGGGAGCTGTTTTTT. Combining the CDR3 with reference TRBV7-3 and TRBJ2-2 gives the whole variable domain GAGVSQTPSNKVTEKGKYVELRCDPISGHTALYWYRQSLGQGPEFLIYFQGTGAADDSGLPNDRFFAVRPEGSVSTLKIQRTERGDSAVYLCASSLNVGLTTGELFFGEGSRLTVL.

The chain couples TRBV6-5 to TRBJ1-5; no reliable D call. Trimming shortened V by 7 bases and J by 3 bases, and 16 bases separated the two germline ends. Germline V gives CDR1 MNHEY, CDR2 SVGAGI. The CDR3 is 15 residues long. The CDR3 region is CASIPSGPFNQPQHF. The CDR3 DNA reads TGTGCCAGCATCCCCTCCGGGCCCTTCAATCAGCCCCAGCATTTT.

This chain connects TRBV6-1 to TRBJ2-1; no clear D. CDR1 and CDR2 from the germline V gene are MNHNS and SASEGT. Trimming pared 3 bases from V and 0 bases from J, leaving 6 bases between. The CDR3 consists of 14 residues. As DNA, the CDR3 is TGTGCCAGCAGTGACGTGGGCTCCTACAATGAGCAGTTCTTC. Its protein product is CASSDVGSYNEQFF.

The gene calls are TRBV9 and TRBJ2-1; 10 bases match TRBD1. Germline V CDR1 and CDR2: SGDLS, YYNGEE. V lost 1 base, J lost 8 bases, and 12 bases stayed unmatched. The CDR3 runs to 17 residues. DNA of the CDR3: TGTGCCAGCAGCGTAACCCCCTACGGGACAGGGGTATATGAGCAGTTCTTC. Translation: CASSVTPYGTGVYEQFF.

This sequence joins TRBV5-4 and TRBJ1-2, with no clear D. Per germline, CDR1 SGHNT and CDR2 YYREEE (reference sequence). This CDR3 has 12 residues. The V gene lost 7 bases and the J gene lost 8 bases, with 15 bases spanning the gap. The CDR3 DNA reads TGTGCCAGCTCCGACGGGCGGCTCGGCTACACCTTC. Translation: CASSDGRLGYTF.

This clone has more than one count but fewer than ten. V usage is TRBV30 and J usage is TRBJ1-3; D not certain. V dropped 1 base and J dropped 2 bases, with 9 bases sitting between them. Germline values: CDR1 GTSNPN, CDR2 SVGIG (reference sequence). CDR3 length equals 14 residues. CDR3 amino acids: CAWSGPGTGNTIYF. DNA of the CDR3: TGTGCCTGGAGTGGGCCGGGGACTGGAAACACCATATATTTT.

The V call is TRBV28, the J call TRBJ2-4; TRBD2 might be the D (6 bases). CDR3 size: 16 residues. Trimming took off 10 bases at V and 2 bases at J, with 21 bases between the two ends. CDR1 is MDHEN, CDR2 SYDVKM, per germline. The DNA of the CDR3 is TGTGCCACCTCCCCCTCAGGGACTTGGTCCAAAAACATTCAGTACTTC. This codes for CATSPSGTWSKNIQYF.

This sequence joins TRBV7-9 and TRBJ1-1, with D unresolved. Looked up from germline, CDR1 is SEHNR and CDR2 is FQNEAQ (reference sequence). The CDR3 extends over 14 amino acids. Trimming removed 4 bases at V and 0 bases at J, with 9 bases between. The CDR3 bases are TGTGCCAGCAGCTCCTCGATCTTGAACACTGAAGCTTTCTTT. Its translation is CASSSSILNTEAFF.

CDR3 nucleotide sequence: TGTGCCAGCAGCTCCCCGGGCACTGAAGCTTTCTTT. This gives the protein CASSSPGTEAFF. V is TRBV7-9 and J is TRBJ1-1; D gene unclear. This CDR3 is built from 12 residues. Trimming left V 4 bases short and J 4 bases short, with 7 bases between. The germline V gene has CDR1 SEHNR and CDR2 FQNEAQ (reference sequence).

This chain joins TRBV20-1 and TRBJ1-2; weak D call: TRBD1 (6 bases). The CDR3 runs 12 residues. Germline lookup yields CDR1 DFQATT and CDR2 SNEGSKA (reference sequence). Trimming cost V 3 bases and J 8 bases, with 13 bases left between them. CDR3 in DNA: TGCAGTGCTAGTCAGGGGAGGGAAGGCTACACCTTC. It yields the protein CSASQGREGYTF.

J is TRBJ1-4 and V is TRBV4-1; 7 bases are a match to TRBD1. The CDR3 sequence is 15 residues long. J gave up 4 bases and V 2 bases, and 4 bases lay outside the gene matches. Germline V gene data show CDR1 as MGHRA and CDR2 as YSYEKL. The CDR3 is CASSQLQGSNEKLFF. CDR3 DNA: TGCGCCAGCAGCCAATTACAGGGGAGTAATGAAAAACTGTTTTTT.